What follows are 28 T cell receptor beta chains derived from one specimen sequenced in a study of Tregs in tolerant kidney transplant recipients. Profiling relied on immunoSEQ multiplex PCR, and the TCRdb table lists in-frame clones only, not all of them. The sample has about 69,000 clones, 70% to 90% seen once. Sequenced here: CD4+ T cells from blood, sampled before the transplant. All receptors come from a human donor who received a combined kidney and bone marrow transplant.

The CDR3 here is CASSLLGGSSYEQYF. As DNA, the CDR3 is TGTGCCAGCAGTTTACTCGGCGGGAGCTCCTACGAGCAGTACTTC. The rearrangement joins TRBV28 to TRBJ2-7, with 7 bases identical to TRBD2. From germline, CDR1 is MDHEN and CDR2 SYDVKM. Trimming took 2 bases from V and 0 from J; bases not matched to a gene: 4. The CDR3 extends over 15 amino acids.

This chain connects TRBV5-1 to TRBJ2-1; 11 bases are shared with TRBD1. Germline assignment: CDR1 SGHRS and CDR2 YFSETQ. The CDR3 spans 16 residues. The V segment lost 3 bases and the J segment 7 bases; nucleotides outside the gene matches: 9. The CDR3 sequence is CASSSPWGQGVNEQFF. In DNA form, the CDR3 reads TGCGCCAGCAGCTCGCCGTGGGGACAGGGGGTGAATGAGCAGTTCTTC.

The chain employs TRBV18 and TRBJ1-3; possible D gene TRBD1, 5 bases. CDR1 is KGHSH and CDR2 is LQKENI in the germline V gene. V shed 0 bases and J shed 0 bases, with 9 bases lying between them. The CDR3 is 16 residues long. The CDR3 here is CASSPPTGSSGNTIYF. The CDR3 DNA follows: TGTGCCAGCTCACCACCAACAGGAAGCTCTGGAAACACCATATATTTT.

This chain connects TRBV18 to TRBJ2-5; TRBD2 is a possible D gene (6 bases). Trimming cost V 2 bases and J 5 bases, with 12 bases left between them. Germline CDR1 is KGHSH and CDR2 is LQKENI. The CDR3 sequence is 14 residues long. The CDR3 spells CASSPATSLETQYF. DNA for the CDR3: TGTGCCAGCTCACCAGCGACTAGTTTGGAGACCCAGTACTTC.

CDR3 protein: CASSPSLQGATQYF. The CDR3 region has the DNA TGTGCCAGCTCACCGTCGTTACAGGGGGCAACGCAGTATTTT. The chain carries TRBV18 and TRBJ2-3; 9 bases are shared with TRBD1. Germline V gene sequence: CDR1 KGHSH, CDR2 LQKENI. The length of the CDR3 is 14 residues. With 3 bases clipped from V and 9 bases from J, the junction kept 7 bases outside the gene matches.

This chain joins TRBV29-1 and TRBJ1-1; 8 nucleotides align to TRBD1. The V segment lost 7 bases and the J segment 0 bases; nucleotides outside the gene matches: 7. The CDR3 contains 14 residues. CDR1 is SQVTM, CDR2 ANQGSEA, per germline. The CDR3 is CSARQGNLNTEAFF. CDR3 sequence (DNA): TGCAGCGCCCGACAGGGGAATTTGAACACTGAAGCTTTCTTT.

CDR3 coding DNA: TGTGCCAGCAGCTTACCCCAAGGGGGAATCTACGAGCAGTACTTC. Its protein product is CASSLPQGGIYEQYF. V usage is TRBV11-2 and J usage is TRBJ2-7; tentatively, D is TRBD1 (6 bases). The CDR3 has 15 amino acids. V was clipped by 2 bases and J by 3 bases, with 14 bases between them. Germline V gives CDR1 SGHAT, CDR2 FQNNGV.

The J gene is TRBJ2-5, the V gene TRBV7-9, with D possibly matching TRBD1 (6 bases). Germline V lookup: CDR1 SEHNR, CDR2 FQNEAQ (reference sequence). The CDR3 sequence is 14 residues long. Trimming removed 1 base from V and 3 bases from J, with 9 bases in between. The CDR3 loop is CASSLGAGEETQYF. In nucleotides, the CDR3 is TGTGCCAGCAGCTTAGGTGCAGGGGAAGAGACCCAGTACTTC. The full variable domain, rest sourced from reference TRBV7-9 and TRBJ2-5, is DTGVSQNPRHKITKRGQNVTFRCDPISEHNRLYWYRQTLGQGPEFLTYFQNEAQLEKSRLLSDRFSAERPKGSFSTLEIQRTEQGDSAMYLCASSLGAGEETQYFGPGTRLLVL.

The chain has TRBV9 and TRBJ2-7, with TRBD2 identical over 8 bases. The CDR3 loop spans 18 amino acids. V lost 0 bases to trimming and J lost 5 bases; unmatched junction nucleotides: 16. Per the germline V gene, CDR1 is SGDLS and CDR2 is YYNGEE. The CDR3 region has the DNA TGTGCCAGCAGCGTAGACTTTGGGGATAGCGGGGCCTCGGACGAGCAGTACTTC. As protein: CASSVDFGDSGASDEQYF. Using reference TRBV9 and TRBJ2-7 for the parts outside the CDR3, the full variable domain is DSGVTQTPKHLITATGQRVTLRCSPRSGDLSVYWYQQSLDQGLQFLIQYYNGEERAKGNILERFSAQQFPDLHSELNLSSLELGDSALYFCASSVDFGDSGASDEQYFGPGTRLTVT.

The J gene is TRBJ2-5, the V gene TRBV7-2, with D perhaps TRBD1 (5 bases). Trimming removed 3 bases at V and 6 bases at J, with 14 bases between. This CDR3 region has 14 residues. Germline assignment: CDR1 SGHTA and CDR2 FQGNSA. The CDR3 DNA follows: TGTGCCAGCAGCTTCAGCCAGGGTTTTAAGACCCAGTACTTC. It translates to CASSFSQGFKTQYF.

V gene TRBV2 combines with J gene TRBJ2-3; maybe TRBD2 (5 bases). Trimming took 6 bases from V and 4 from J, leaving 11 bases between them. This CDR3 is 13 amino acids long. CDR1 and CDR2 from the germline V gene are SNHLY and FYNNEI. The CDR3 region is CASSLVRADTQYF. DNA for the CDR3: TGTGCCAGCAGCCTTGTGAGGGCAGATACGCAGTATTTT.

This clone was found once. This rearrangement joins TRBV10-3 to TRBJ2-1; TRBD2 might be the D (5 bases). This CDR3 has 15 residues. V gave up 4 bases and J gave up 2 bases, with 12 bases separating them. Germline V gene data show CDR1 as ENHRY and CDR2 as SYGVKD. CDR3 sequence: CAISALGGTYNEQFF. The CDR3 coding sequence is TGTGCCATCAGTGCCCTTGGAGGAACCTACAATGAGCAGTTCTTC.

The chain combines TRBV30 with TRBJ2-1; D is uncertain. Trimming took 1 base from V and 10 from J, leaving 11 bases between them. CDR3 length: 12 residues. Germline loops: CDR1 GTSNPN, CDR2 SVGIG (reference sequence). CDR3 region: CAWSGEPSEQFF. In DNA, the CDR3 is TGTGCCTGGAGTGGAGAACCTTCGGAGCAGTTCTTC.

J is TRBJ2-1 and V is TRBV5-4; TRBD1 matches at 8 bases. J was trimmed by 4 bases and V by 5 bases; bases with no gene match: 8. Germline assignment: CDR1 SGHNT and CDR2 YYREEE (reference sequence). There are 15 residues in the CDR3. CDR3 region: CASSSDRAMYNEQFF. CDR3 DNA sequence: TGTGCCAGCAGTTCGGACAGGGCAATGTACAATGAGCAGTTCTTC.

This rearrangement joins TRBV7-8 to TRBJ1-2; possible D gene TRBD1, 6 bases. Trimming left V 2 bases short and J 8 bases short, with 12 bases between. Germline assignment: CDR1 SGHVS and CDR2 FQNEAQ. The CDR3 is 13 residues long. CDR3 in DNA: TGTGCCAGCAGCTTATCAGGGGAGTGGGGCTACACCTTC. It is translated as CASSLSGEWGYTF.

This clone has more than one count but fewer than ten. The chain recombines TRBV7-2 with TRBJ1-5, with D perhaps TRBD1 (6 bases). V lost 5 bases and J 0 bases, leaving 11 bases between the germline ends. The V gene's germline CDR1 is SGHTA and CDR2 FQGNSA. This CDR3 contains 15 residues. The CDR3 protein is CASSRDNHSNQPQHF. The CDR3 DNA reads as TGTGCCAGCAGCAGGGACAACCATAGCAATCAGCCCCAGCATTTT.

This clone was seen a few times. This chain connects TRBV6-1 to TRBJ2-3; 8 nucleotides align to TRBD2. The germline CDR1 and CDR2 sequences are MNHNS and SASEGT. This CDR3 has 15 residues. Losses at the gene ends were 5 bases for V and 3 bases for J; bases not matched to a gene: 7. The CDR3 DNA is TGTGCCAGCAGTTTCGCGGGAGGAGGAACAGATACGCAGTATTTT. Translated, it gives CASSFAGGGTDTQYF.

The rearrangement joins TRBV2 to TRBJ2-3; 9 bases are shared with TRBD2. The V and J ends lost 11 bases and 0 bases, in that order; junction bases with no gene match: 6. CDR1 SNHLY and CDR2 FYNNEI come from the germline V gene. This CDR3 comprises 14 residues. The CDR3 bases are TGTGCCGGCGCGGGACTAGCTAGCACAGATACGCAGTATTTT. This encodes CAGAGLASTDTQYF.

This chain joins TRBV18 and TRBJ1-1, with 7 bases that match TRBD1. V lost 3 bases to trimming and J lost 6 bases; unmatched junction nucleotides: 4. This CDR3 spans 13 amino acids. The germline V gene encodes CDR1 KGHSH and CDR2 LQKENI. The CDR3 reads CASSPRTGSEAFF. CDR3 DNA sequence: TGTGCCAGCTCACCCCGGACAGGATCTGAAGCTTTCTTT.

The chain has TRBV7-2 and TRBJ2-1, with TRBD2 identical over 8 bases. V shed 1 base and J 8 bases; nucleotides not matched to a gene: 13. The CDR3 sequence is 17 residues long. Germline CDR1 and CDR2: SGHTA and FQGNSA. The CDR3 bases are TGTGCCAGCAGCTTAGGACACACTAGCGGCCCTGGTTATGAGCAGTTCTTC. Its translation: CASSLGHTSGPGYEQFF. Full variable domain (remainder filled in from reference TRBV7-2 and TRBJ2-1): GAGVSQSPSNKVTEKGKDVELRCDPISGHTALYWYRQSLGQGLEFLIYFQGNSAPDKSGLPSDRFSAERTGGSVSTLTIQRTQQEDSAVYLCASSLGHTSGPGYEQFFGPGTRLTVL.

The chain's CDR3 is CAWGDSYNEQFF. For the CDR3, the DNA is TGTGCCTGGGGGGACAGTTACAATGAGCAGTTCTTC. The chain joins TRBV30 to TRBJ2-1; 7 bases agree with TRBD1. Germline CDR1 and CDR2: GTSNPN and SVGIG (reference sequence). The CDR3 runs 12 residues. V shed 5 bases and J 4 bases; nucleotides not matched to a gene: 2.

This chain uses TRBV19 with TRBJ1-5; no firm D call. This CDR3 has 15 residues. Trimming shortened V by 7 bases and J by 0 bases, and 13 bases separated the two germline ends. Germline V gene sequence: CDR1 LNHDA, CDR2 SQIVND (reference sequence). This chain's CDR3 is CASTEAEYSNQPQHF. The CDR3 bases are TGTGCCAGTACAGAGGCAGAGTATAGCAATCAGCCCCAGCATTTT.

V is TRBV7-8 and J is TRBJ2-5; 14 bases line up with TRBD2. The CDR3 has 18 residues. Per germline, CDR1 SGHVS and CDR2 FQNEAQ. V lost 4 bases and J lost 1; bases outside the gene matches: 8. The DNA for the CDR3 is TGTGCCAGCAGCTCGGGGACTAGCGGGAGCCACCTCCAAGAGACCCAGTACTTC. Residues: CASSSGTSGSHLQETQYF.

The rearrangement uses TRBV27 and TRBJ2-3; 7 bases agree with TRBD2. The germline gives CDR1 MNHEY, CDR2 SMNVEV (reference sequence). The CDR3 runs 15 residues. With 2 bases clipped from V and 2 bases from J, the junction kept 4 bases outside the gene matches. In nucleotides, the CDR3 is TGTGCCAGCAGTTTACAAGCGGGACTCACAGATACGCAGTATTTT. This sequence encodes CASSLQAGLTDTQYF.

The chain recombines TRBV4-1 with TRBJ1-4; a weak D match, TRBD1 (6 bases). Germline V gene sequence: CDR1 MGHRA, CDR2 YSYEKL. The ends were cut back, 5 bases at V and 0 bases at J, with 22 bases in the middle. The CDR3 is 19 amino acids. Written as DNA, the CDR3 is TGCGCCAGCAGCGAAACGCCAGGACAGATAAAAGCAACTAATGAAAAACTGTTTTTT. Amino acid sequence: CASSETPGQIKATNEKLFF.

V gene TRBV6-4 combines with J gene TRBJ1-5; D is uncertain. The CDR3 loop spans 13 amino acids. Germline V gene data show CDR1 as MRHNA and CDR2 as SNTAGT. V was trimmed by 4 bases and J by 7 bases, leaving 11 bases between them. CDR3 amino acids: CASSVTEAQPQHF. For the CDR3, the DNA is TGTGCCAGCAGTGTCACGGAGGCCCAGCCCCAGCATTTT.

The chain links TRBV5-1 to TRBJ2-1; 10 positions match TRBD2. From germline, CDR1 is SGHRS and CDR2 YFSETQ. The CDR3 covers 18 residues. Trimming removed 1 base from V and 4 bases from J; junction bases left unmatched: 11. CDR3 residues: CASSLSIVASGSYNEQFF. Here the CDR3 DNA reads TGCGCCAGCAGCTTGAGTATAGTGGCTAGCGGGAGTTACAATGAGCAGTTCTTC.

This clone has a single count. This rearrangement joins TRBV2 to TRBJ2-3; D call uncertain. V dropped 4 bases and J dropped 0 bases, with 8 bases sitting between them. The CDR3 consists of 14 residues. Germline V gives CDR1 SNHLY, CDR2 FYNNEI. The CDR3 sequence is CASSGWRSTDTQYF. Here the CDR3 DNA reads TGTGCCAGCAGTGGCTGGCGGAGCACAGATACGCAGTATTTT.